This entry features one T cell receptor beta chain sequence. These data originate in a study of blood T cell repertoires in COVID-19. As for the study in general: The United States, Italy and Spain provided the acute and convalescent COVID-19 samples. T cells, B-cell-depleted T cells, or PBMCs provided the cDNA or gDNA that served as material.

Germline V gives CDR1 SGHRS, CDR2 YFSETQ. V gave up 5 bases and J gave up 3 bases; unmatched junction bases: 6. The CDR3 covers 14 residues. Cohorts were assigned according to the clinical history that participants reported. This table comes from immunoSEQ multiplex PCR, and its TCRdb copy is limited to in-frame clones, with some not included. The sample consists of a few hundred thousand clones, 70% to 90% of them appearing once. Source material: PBMCs or T cells enriched from blood (not recorded which). This clonotype was obtained from a woman aged 55-69 years in a cohort exposed to, infected with or recovered from COVID-19 (not recorded which). This chain links TRBV5-1 with TRBJ2-3; 7 bases are shared with TRBD2. The CDR3 sequence: CASRRGTNTDTQYF. The CDR3 region has the DNA TGCGCCAGCAGGCGGGGGACTAATACAGATACGCAGTATTTT.